This TCR beta chain came from a study of T-cell memory formation after mild COVID-19. Study in general: TCR clusters largely stayed donor specific. Study-level points and caveats: Researchers report contracting CD4+ clones mostly in CM and EM, with CD8+ clones in EMRA.

Barcoded TCR alpha and TCR beta cDNA libraries with UMIs came from 5'RACE using constant-segment primers. TCRdb called the 5' RACE reads again in MiXCR, with one record for every CDR3 protein. The sample has around 200,000 distinct CDR3 sequences; roughly 23% are singletons. This clonotype was counted ten times or more. Antigen unknown. The germline CDR1 and CDR2 sequences are SEHNR and FQNEAQ (reference sequence). Trimming took off 4 bases at V and 9 bases at J, with 16 bases between the two ends. The CDR3 extends over 13 amino acids. Sequences were obtained from PBMCs or a T cell subset sorted from them (not recorded which). The V call is TRBV7-9, the J call TRBJ2-7; D is perhaps TRBD1 or TRBD2 (5 bases each). The source is an adult woman who had mild COVID-19 (a few samples of this study predate the infection). Cell type and time point are not known. The CDR3 sequence is CASSSGPRLGQYF. The CDR3 DNA sequence: TGTGCCAGCAGCTCGGGACCCCGCCTAGGGCAGTACTTC.